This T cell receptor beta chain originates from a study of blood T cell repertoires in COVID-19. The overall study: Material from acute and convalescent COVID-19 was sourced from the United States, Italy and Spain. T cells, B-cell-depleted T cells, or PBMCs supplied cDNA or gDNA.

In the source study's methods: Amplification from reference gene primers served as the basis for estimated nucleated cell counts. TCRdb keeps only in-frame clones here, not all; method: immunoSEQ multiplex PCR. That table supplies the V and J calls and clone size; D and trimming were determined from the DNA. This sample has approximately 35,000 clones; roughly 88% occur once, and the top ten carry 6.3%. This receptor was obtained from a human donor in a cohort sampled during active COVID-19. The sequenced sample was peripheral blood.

This CDR3 reads CASSERGQTYGYTF. The CDR3 region has the DNA TGCGCCAGCAGTGAGCGGGGACAAACCTATGGCTACACCTTC. This chain uses TRBV10-2 with TRBJ1-2; possibly TRBD1 for D (6 bases). Germline lookup yields CDR1 WSHSY and CDR2 SAAADI. This CDR3 has 14 amino acids. Trimming stripped 2 bases from V and 4 bases from J, with 11 bases between.